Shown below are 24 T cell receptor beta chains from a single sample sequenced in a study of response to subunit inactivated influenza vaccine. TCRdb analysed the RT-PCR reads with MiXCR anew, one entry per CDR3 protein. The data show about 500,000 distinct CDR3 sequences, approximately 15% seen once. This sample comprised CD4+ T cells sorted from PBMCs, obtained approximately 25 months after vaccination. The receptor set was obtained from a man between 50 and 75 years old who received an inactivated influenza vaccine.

Written as DNA, the CDR3 is TGCAGCGTTGGAATGGGACAGATTAGCACAGATACGCAGTATTTT. It specifies CSVGMGQISTDTQYF. The J gene is TRBJ2-3, the V gene TRBV29-1; 7 positions match TRBD1. J lost 0 bases, V lost 4 bases, and 7 bases had no gene match. Germline V gene lookup returns CDR1 SQVTM and CDR2 ANQGSEA. The CDR3 covers 15 residues.

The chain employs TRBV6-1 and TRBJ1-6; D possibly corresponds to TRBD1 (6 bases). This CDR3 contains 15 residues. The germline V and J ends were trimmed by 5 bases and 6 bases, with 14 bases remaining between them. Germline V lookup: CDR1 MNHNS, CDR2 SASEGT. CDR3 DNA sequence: TGTGCCAGCAGTCCCCCGAGGGGGAGTAATTCACCCCTCCACTTT. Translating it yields CASSPPRGSNSPLHF.

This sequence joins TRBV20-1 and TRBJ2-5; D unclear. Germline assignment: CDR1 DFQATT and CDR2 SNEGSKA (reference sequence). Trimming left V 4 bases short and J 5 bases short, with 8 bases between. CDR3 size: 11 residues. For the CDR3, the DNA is TGCAGTGCTATCAATTCGGAGACCCAGTACTTC. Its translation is CSAINSETQYF.

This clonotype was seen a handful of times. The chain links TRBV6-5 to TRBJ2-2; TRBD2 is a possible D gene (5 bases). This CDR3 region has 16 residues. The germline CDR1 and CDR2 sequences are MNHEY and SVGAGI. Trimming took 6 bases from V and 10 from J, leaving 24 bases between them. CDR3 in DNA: TGTGCCAGCAGCCTTACCGGAAATGGCGGGTTCGAGGAGCTGTTTTTT. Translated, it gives CASSLTGNGGFEELFF.

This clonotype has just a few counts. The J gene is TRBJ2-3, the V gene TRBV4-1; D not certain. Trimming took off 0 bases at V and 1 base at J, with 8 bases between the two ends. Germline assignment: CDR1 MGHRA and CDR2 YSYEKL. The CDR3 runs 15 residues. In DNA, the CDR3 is TGCGCCAGCAGCCAAGATTTTTCCGGCACAGATACGCAGTATTTT. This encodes CASSQDFSGTDTQYF.

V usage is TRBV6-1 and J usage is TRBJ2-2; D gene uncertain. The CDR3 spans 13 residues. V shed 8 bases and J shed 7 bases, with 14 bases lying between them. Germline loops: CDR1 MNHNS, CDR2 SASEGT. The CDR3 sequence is CASRGGLIGELFF. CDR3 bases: TGTGCCAGCCGTGGTGGGTTGATCGGGGAGCTGTTTTTT.

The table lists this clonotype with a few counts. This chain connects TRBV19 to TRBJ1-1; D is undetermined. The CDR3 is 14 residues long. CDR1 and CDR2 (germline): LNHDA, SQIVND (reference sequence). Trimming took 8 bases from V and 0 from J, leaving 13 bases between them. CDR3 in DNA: TGTGCCAGTGCGAACCCGGACGTGAACACTGAAGCTTTCTTT. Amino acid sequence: CASANPDVNTEAFF. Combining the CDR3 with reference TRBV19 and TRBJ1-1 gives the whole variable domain DGGITQSPKYLFRKEGQNVTLSCEQNLNHDAMYWYRQDPGQGLRLIYYSQIVNDFQKGDIAEGYSVSREKKESFPLTVTSAQKNPTAFYLCASANPDVNTEAFFGQGTRLTVV.

Here the CDR3 DNA reads TGCGCCAGCAGCCAAGAATCCAGGGGTAATCAGCCCCAGCATTTT. This sequence encodes CASSQESRGNQPQHF. The chain carries TRBV4-3 and TRBJ1-5; possible D gene TRBD1, 6 bases. Germline V CDR1 and CDR2: LGHNA, YSLEER. The CDR3 totals 15 residues. The V end was cut by 0 bases, the J end by 4 bases, with 10 bases between.

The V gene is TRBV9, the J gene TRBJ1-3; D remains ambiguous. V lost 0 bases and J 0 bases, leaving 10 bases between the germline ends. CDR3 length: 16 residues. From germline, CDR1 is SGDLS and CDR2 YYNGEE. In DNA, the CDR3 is TGTGCCAGCAGCGTAGAACCGACAACCTCTGGAAACACCATATATTTT. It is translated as CASSVEPTTSGNTIYF.

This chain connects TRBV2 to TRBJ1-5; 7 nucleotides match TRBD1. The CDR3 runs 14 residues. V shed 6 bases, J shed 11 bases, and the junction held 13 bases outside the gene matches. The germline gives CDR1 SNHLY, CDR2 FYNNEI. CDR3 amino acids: CASRGTGVSRAQHF. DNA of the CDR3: TGTGCCAGCAGGGGAACAGGGGTATCTAGAGCCCAGCATTTT.

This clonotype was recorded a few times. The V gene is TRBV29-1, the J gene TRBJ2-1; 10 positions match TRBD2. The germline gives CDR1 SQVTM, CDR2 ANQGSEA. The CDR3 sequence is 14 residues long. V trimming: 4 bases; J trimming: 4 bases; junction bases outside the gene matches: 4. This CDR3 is CSVASGGTYNEQFF. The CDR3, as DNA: TGCAGCGTTGCTAGCGGGGGAACTTACAATGAGCAGTTCTTC.

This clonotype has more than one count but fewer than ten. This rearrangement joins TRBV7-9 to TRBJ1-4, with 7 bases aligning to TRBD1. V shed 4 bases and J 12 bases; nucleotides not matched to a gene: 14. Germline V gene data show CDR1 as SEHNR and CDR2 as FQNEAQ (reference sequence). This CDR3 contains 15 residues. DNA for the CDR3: TGTGCCAGCAGCTCGGGGACAGTCGTAACTGGGGAACTGTTTTTT. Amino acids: CASSSGTVVTGELFF.

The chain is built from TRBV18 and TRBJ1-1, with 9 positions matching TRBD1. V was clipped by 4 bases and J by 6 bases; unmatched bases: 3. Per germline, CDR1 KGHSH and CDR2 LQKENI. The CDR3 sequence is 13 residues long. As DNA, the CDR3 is TGTGCCAGCTCACAGGGACAGGGCGCTGAAGCTTTCTTT. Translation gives CASSQGQGAEAFF.

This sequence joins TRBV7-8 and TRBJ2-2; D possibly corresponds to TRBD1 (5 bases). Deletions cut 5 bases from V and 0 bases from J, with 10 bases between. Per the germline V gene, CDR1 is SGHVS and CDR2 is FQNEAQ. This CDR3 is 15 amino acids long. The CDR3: CASSAGQANTGELFF. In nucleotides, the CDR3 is TGTGCCAGCAGCGCCGGACAAGCGAACACCGGGGAGCTGTTTTTT.

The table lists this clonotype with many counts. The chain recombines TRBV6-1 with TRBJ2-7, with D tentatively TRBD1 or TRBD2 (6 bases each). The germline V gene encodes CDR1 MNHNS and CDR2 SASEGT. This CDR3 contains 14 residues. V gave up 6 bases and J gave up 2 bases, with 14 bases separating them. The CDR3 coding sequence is TGTGCCAGCAGAGGGGTGGGGGGCACCTACGAGCAGTACTTC. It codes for CASRGVGGTYEQYF.

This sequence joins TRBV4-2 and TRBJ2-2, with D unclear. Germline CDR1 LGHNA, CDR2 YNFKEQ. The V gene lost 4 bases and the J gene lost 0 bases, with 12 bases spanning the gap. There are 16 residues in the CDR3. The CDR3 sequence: CASSPRIRANTGELFF. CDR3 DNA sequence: TGTGCCAGCAGCCCGAGGATTCGGGCGAACACCGGGGAGCTGTTTTTT.

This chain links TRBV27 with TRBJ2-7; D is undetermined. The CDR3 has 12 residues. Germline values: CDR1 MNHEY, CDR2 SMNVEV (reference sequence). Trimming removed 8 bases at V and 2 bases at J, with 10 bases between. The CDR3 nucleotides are TGTGCCAGCGCTGACTCTCCCTACGAGCAGTACTTC. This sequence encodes CASADSPYEQYF.

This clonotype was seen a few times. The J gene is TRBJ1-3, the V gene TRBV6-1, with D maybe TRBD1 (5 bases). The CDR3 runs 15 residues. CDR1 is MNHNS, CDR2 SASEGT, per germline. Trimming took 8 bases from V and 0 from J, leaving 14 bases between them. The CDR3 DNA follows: TGTGCCAGCTTCCCGGGGCAGACCTCTGGAAACACCATATATTTT. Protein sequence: CASFPGQTSGNTIYF.

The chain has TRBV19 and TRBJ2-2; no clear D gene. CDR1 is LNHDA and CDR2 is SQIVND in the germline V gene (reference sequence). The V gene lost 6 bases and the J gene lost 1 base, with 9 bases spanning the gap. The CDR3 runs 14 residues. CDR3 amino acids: CASRGIGNTGELFF. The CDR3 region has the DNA TGTGCCAGTAGGGGGATCGGGAACACCGGGGAGCTGTTTTTT.

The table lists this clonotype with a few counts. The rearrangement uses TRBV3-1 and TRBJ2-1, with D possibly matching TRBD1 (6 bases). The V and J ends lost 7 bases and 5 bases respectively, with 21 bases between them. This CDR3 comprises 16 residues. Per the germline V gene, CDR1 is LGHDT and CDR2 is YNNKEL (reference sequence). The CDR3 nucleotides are TGTGCCAGCACCGCATATGGACAGATCGGCGACAATGAGCAGTTCTTC. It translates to CASTAYGQIGDNEQFF.

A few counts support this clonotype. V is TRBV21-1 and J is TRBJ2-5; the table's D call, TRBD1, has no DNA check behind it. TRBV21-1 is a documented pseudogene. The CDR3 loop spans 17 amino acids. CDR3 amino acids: CASSTASGQGGEETQYF. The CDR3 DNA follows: TGTGCCAGCAGCACAGCCTCGGGACAGGGGGGCGAAGAGACCCAGTACTTC.

The CDR3 here is CASSLTSGGSYNEQFF. In nucleotides, the CDR3 is TGTGCCAGCTCGCTTACTAGCGGTGGCTCCTACAATGAGCAGTTCTTC. The rearrangement uses TRBV18 and TRBJ2-1; TRBD2 aligns across 8 bases. The CDR3 spans 16 residues. V lost 6 bases, J lost 0 bases, and 7 bases stayed unmatched. Germline loops: CDR1 KGHSH, CDR2 LQKENI.

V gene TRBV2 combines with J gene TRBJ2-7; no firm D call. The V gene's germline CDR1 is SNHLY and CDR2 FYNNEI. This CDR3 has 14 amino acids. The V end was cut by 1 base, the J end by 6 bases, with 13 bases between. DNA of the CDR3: TGTGCCAGCAGTGAAGGACAAAGCCCACGCGAGCAGTACTTC. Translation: CASSEGQSPREQYF.

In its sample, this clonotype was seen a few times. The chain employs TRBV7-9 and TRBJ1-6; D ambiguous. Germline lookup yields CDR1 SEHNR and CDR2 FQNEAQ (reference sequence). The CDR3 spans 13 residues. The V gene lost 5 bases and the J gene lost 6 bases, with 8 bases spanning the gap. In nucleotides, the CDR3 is TGTGCCAGCAGCGCCGAGGGTAATTCACCCCTCCACTTT. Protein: CASSAEGNSPLHF.